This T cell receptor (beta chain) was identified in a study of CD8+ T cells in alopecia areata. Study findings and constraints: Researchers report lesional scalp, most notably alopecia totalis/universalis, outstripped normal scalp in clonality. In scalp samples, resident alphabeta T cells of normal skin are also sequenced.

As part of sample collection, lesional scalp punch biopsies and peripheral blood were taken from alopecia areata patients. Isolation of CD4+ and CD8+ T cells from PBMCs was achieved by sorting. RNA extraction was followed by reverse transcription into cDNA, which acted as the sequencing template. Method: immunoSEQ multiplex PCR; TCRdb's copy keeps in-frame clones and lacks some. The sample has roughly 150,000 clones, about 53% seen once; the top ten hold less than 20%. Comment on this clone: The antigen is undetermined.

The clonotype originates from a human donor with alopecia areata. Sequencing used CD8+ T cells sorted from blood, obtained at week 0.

The CDR3 DNA is TGTGCCAGCAGCTTAGGGACTAGCCTAAGCCCAGATACGCAGTATTTT. It yields the protein CASSLGTSLSPDTQYF. V usage is TRBV13 and J usage is TRBJ2-3; 7 positions match TRBD2. This CDR3 region has 16 residues. Germline CDR1 and CDR2: PRHDT and FYEKMQ (reference sequence). Trimming at V came to 0 bases and at J to 4 bases, leaving 7 bases not matched to a gene.